This T cell receptor beta chain is drawn from a study of cytomegalovirus exposure and HLA in healthy donors. Study overall: There were tens of millions of unique TCRs (from HLA-typed donors) in an early data release.

Germline CDR1 and CDR2: SGHAT and FQNNGV. V was shortened by 0 bases and J by 0 bases, with 8 bases between the two germline ends. The CDR3 covers 15 residues. The PCR contained 60 Vbeta and 13 Jbeta primers. How the authors handled the data: An analysis that came later counted 60 million to 80 million unique TCR beta chains, approximately 10 million shared. Profiling relied on immunoSEQ multiplex PCR, and the TCRdb table lists in-frame clones only, not all of them. V and J calls and clone size are as listed in that table; D and trimming were resolved from the DNA. The table has over 50,000 clones, about 81% seen once.

V usage is TRBV11-2 and J usage is TRBJ1-2; D is undetermined. The receptor was isolated from a man aged 50 to 60 in good health and CMV-seropositive. The sequencing input was PBMCs. The CDR3 nucleotides are TGTGCCAGCAGCTTAGATCTAGGTACTAACTATGGCTACACCTTC. Its translation: CASSLDLGTNYGYTF.